This T cell receptor beta chain appears in the sequencing data of a study of blood T cell repertoires in COVID-19. Profiling relied on immunoSEQ multiplex PCR, and the TCRdb table lists in-frame clones only, not all of them. The profile shows 150,000 or so clones, 70% to 85% of them singletons. This CDR3 comprises 15 residues. Germline lookup yields CDR1 KGHSH and CDR2 LQKENI. V shed 3 bases, J shed 5 bases, and the junction held 8 bases outside the gene matches. The chain combines TRBV18 with TRBJ2-3, with TRBD1 identical over 7 bases. Sequencing was done on a sample of peripheral blood. This receptor was identified in a man aged 60-69 years who had recovered from COVID-19. CDR3 protein: CASSPNTGARDTQYF. For the CDR3, the DNA is TGTGCCAGCTCACCCAACACAGGGGCAAGAGATACGCAGTATTTT.